The 26 T cell receptor beta chains below come from one sample, sequenced in a study of cytomegalovirus exposure and HLA in healthy donors (dated by TCRdb to the late 2010s). Library preparation employed the immunoSEQ multiplex PCR assay. The multiplex PCR relied on a mix of 60 forward primers for TCR Vbeta segments and 13 reverse primers for TCR Jbeta segments. Sourced from immuneACCESS, this table was stored by TCRdb with only in-frame sequences that have V and J called. A share of the clones is absent; for the studies checked, an unresolved V gene accounts for under half, and the remainder has no known explanation. Recorded for this sample are 100,000 to 150,000 clones; 70% to 85% of them occurred a single time. 2% to 3% of the sample is taken by the ten largest. Sequenced: PBMCs. Receptors were obtained from a man in his forties or fifties in good health and CMV-seronegative.

This clone has only a few counts. The chain uses TRBV6-5 and TRBJ2-7; tentative D call: TRBD2 (6 bases). Germline V CDR1 and CDR2: MNHEY, SVGAGI. The CDR3 covers 15 residues. The V gene lost 6 bases and the J gene lost 2 bases, with 17 bases spanning the gap. The CDR3 bases are TGTGCCAGCAGCCGGACTACAAGACTGACCTACGAGCAGTACTTC. Its translation is CASSRTTRLTYEQYF.

The chain combines TRBV15 with TRBJ1-2; 10 nucleotides align to TRBD1. The length of the CDR3 is 16 residues. Germline loops: CDR1 LNHNV, CDR2 YYDKDF (reference sequence). The V segment lost 4 bases and the J segment 8 bases; nucleotides outside the gene matches: 13. As DNA, the CDR3 is TGTGCCACCAGCACCCCCGGGACAGGGGCATTTCAGGGCTACACCTTC. Residues: CATSTPGTGAFQGYTF.

This chain uses TRBV7-2 with TRBJ2-1; 15 nucleotides align to TRBD2. The germline gives CDR1 SGHTA, CDR2 FQGNSA. The CDR3 contains 18 residues. V lost 5 bases, J lost 4 bases, and 9 bases stayed unmatched. The CDR3 loop reads CASSPRTSGGARYNEQFF. Written as DNA, the CDR3 is TGTGCCAGCAGCCCTCGGACTAGCGGGGGGGCACGGTACAATGAGCAGTTCTTC.

The rearrangement uses TRBV5-5 and TRBJ1-2; D remains unclear. Germline loops: CDR1 SGHKS, CDR2 YYEKEE (reference sequence). The germline V and J ends were trimmed by 0 bases and 4 bases, with 10 bases remaining between them. The CDR3 covers 14 residues. The CDR3 nucleotides are TGTGCCAGCAGCTTGGCCAGACTAAGCTATGGCTACACCTTC. This sequence encodes CASSLARLSYGYTF.

The CDR3 sequence: CASSYGTANTGELFF. CDR3 in DNA: TGTGCCAGCAGTTACGGGACAGCGAACACCGGGGAGCTGTTTTTT. V and J are TRBV6-5 and TRBJ2-2; 7 bases match TRBD1. Per germline, CDR1 MNHEY and CDR2 SVGAGI. Germline trimming cut 2 bases from V and 0 bases from J; bases unmatched to any gene: 0. The CDR3 runs to 15 residues.

This sequence joins TRBV29-1 and TRBJ1-2; D might be TRBD1 (6 bases). Per the germline V gene, CDR1 is SQVTM and CDR2 is ANQGSEA. V lost 6 bases and J lost 5, with 19 bases in between. The length of the CDR3 is 14 residues. The DNA for the CDR3 is TGCAGCGTCGGATCAGGGGTTACGGGGTATGGCTACACCTTC. Translation gives CSVGSGVTGYGYTF. Full variable domain (outside the CDR3, taken from reference TRBV29-1 and TRBJ1-2): SAVISQKPSRDICQRGTSLTIQCQVDSQVTMMFWYRQQPGQSLTLIATANQGSEATYESGFVIDKFPISRPNLTFSTLTVSNMSPEDSSIYLCSVGSGVTGYGYTFGSGTRLTVV.

This clone was recorded once. The rearrangement links TRBV18 to TRBJ1-4; D is unresolved. V dropped 1 base and J dropped 7 bases, with 13 bases sitting between them. The germline V gene has CDR1 KGHSH and CDR2 LQKENI. The CDR3 spans 15 residues. For the CDR3, the DNA is TGTGCCAGCTCACCACGTCGGAGGGCTCGTGAAAAACTGTTTTTT. It codes for CASSPRRRAREKLFF.

In this sample, this clone turned up once. The chain is built from TRBV18 and TRBJ1-1, with 8 bases that match TRBD1. The V segment lost 3 bases and the J segment 7 bases; nucleotides outside the gene matches: 7. The length of the CDR3 is 14 residues. Germline values: CDR1 KGHSH, CDR2 LQKENI. The CDR3 DNA follows: TGTGCCAGCTCACCGACAGGGGATTGGGGTGAAGCTTTCTTT. Its translation is CASSPTGDWGEAFF.

V is TRBV4-3 and J is TRBJ1-2; D unresolved. The CDR3 length is 14 residues. Germline V gene lookup returns CDR1 LGHNA and CDR2 YSLEER. With 0 bases removed from V and 8 bases from J, the gap between germline ends came to 13 bases. This CDR3 reads CASSQDRWSGGYTF. The CDR3 DNA sequence: TGCGCCAGCAGCCAAGACCGCTGGAGTGGCGGCTACACCTTC.

This clone was counted a few times. The V and J genes are TRBV11-2 and TRBJ2-7, with 8 bases fitting TRBD2. CDR3 length: 15 residues. CDR1 and CDR2 from the germline V gene are SGHAT and FQNNGV. V gave up 5 bases and J gave up 0 bases; unmatched junction bases: 6. The CDR3 loop is CASSPGLAGSYEQYF. For the CDR3, the DNA is TGTGCCAGCAGCCCTGGACTAGCCGGCTCCTACGAGCAGTACTTC.

The chain is built from TRBV4-1 and TRBJ2-7, with 11 bases fitting TRBD2. Germline V lookup: CDR1 MGHRA, CDR2 YSYEKL. The ends lost 6 bases at V and 3 bases at J; junction bases unmatched: 4. CDR3 size: 14 residues. CDR3 DNA sequence: TGCGCCAGCAGACCTCTAGCGGGGGGCTACGAGCAGTACTTC. Translated: CASRPLAGGYEQYF.

The chain recombines TRBV14 with TRBJ2-5; maybe TRBD1 (6 bases). V was pared by 3 bases and J by 1 base, with 12 bases between. Germline CDR1 SGHDN, CDR2 FVKESK. The CDR3 runs 15 residues. CDR3 region: CASSQLRTVQETQYF. In DNA, the CDR3 is TGTGCCAGCAGCCAGCTTAGGACAGTCCAAGAGACCCAGTACTTC.

The chain couples TRBV11-2 to TRBJ2-1; D might be TRBD1 (6 bases). Trimming pared 4 bases from V and 9 bases from J, leaving 13 bases between. The germline V gene has CDR1 SGHAT and CDR2 FQNNGV. This CDR3 has 13 amino acids. Here the CDR3 DNA reads TGTGCCAGCAGCTGGGGGCCGGCAGGTGAGCAGTTCTTC. Encoded protein: CASSWGPAGEQFF.

This chain links TRBV14 with TRBJ2-7, with 8 bases fitting TRBD1. The CDR3 spans 13 residues. The V gene end was trimmed by 4 bases and the J gene end by 6 bases; junction bases not matched to a gene: 5. Germline CDR1 is SGHDN and CDR2 is FVKESK. The CDR3 spells CASSRQGYSEQYF. CDR3 bases: TGTGCCAGCAGCCGACAGGGGTATAGCGAGCAGTACTTC.

The CDR3 nucleotides read TGTGCCAGCAGCCCGAACCGGACTACTCTCTCCTACAATGAGCAGTTCTTC. This encodes CASSPNRTTLSYNEQFF. J is TRBJ2-1 and V is TRBV7-9, with D maybe TRBD2 (6 bases). Germline lookup yields CDR1 SEHNR and CDR2 FQNEAQ (reference sequence). V gave up 5 bases and J gave up 0 bases, with 17 bases separating them. This CDR3 has 17 amino acids.

This chain links TRBV19 with TRBJ1-5; D unclear. V was pared by 2 bases and J by 5 bases, with 7 bases between. The germline CDR1 and CDR2 sequences are LNHDA and SQIVND (reference sequence). The CDR3 runs 13 residues. The chain's CDR3 is CASSISRDQPQHF. CDR3 bases: TGTGCCAGTAGTATAAGTCGGGATCAGCCCCAGCATTTT.

This clone has only a few counts. This chain connects TRBV9 to TRBJ2-1, with 7 bases that match TRBD2. The V gene's germline CDR1 is SGDLS and CDR2 YYNGEE. Unmatched junction bases numbered 6, after V lost 4 bases and J lost 5 bases. The CDR3 contains 14 residues. As DNA, the CDR3 is TGTGCCAGCAGCCGGGAGGCCCTCGACAATGAGCAGTTCTTC. Translated, it gives CASSREALDNEQFF.

This clone was found a few times. This rearrangement joins TRBV7-9 to TRBJ1-2, with D hard to call. The germline gives CDR1 SEHNR, CDR2 FQNEAQ (reference sequence). V was shortened by 1 base and J by 8 bases, with 8 bases between the two germline ends. This CDR3 spans 12 amino acids. The CDR3 sequence is CASSLVPKGYTF. CDR3 nucleotide sequence: TGTGCCAGCAGCTTAGTTCCTAAGGGCTACACCTTC.

The chain employs TRBV27 and TRBJ2-1; TRBD1 matches 12 bases. The CDR3 is 12 residues long. The junction had 5 bases not matched to a gene; V was cut back by 10 bases and J by 10 bases. Germline V gives CDR1 MNHEY, CDR2 SMNVEV (reference sequence). As DNA, the CDR3 is TGTGCCATCGGGACAGGGGGCTTCGAGCAGTTCTTC. Amino acids: CAIGTGGFEQFF.

The chain couples TRBV19 to TRBJ2-3; no reliable D call. Germline V gives CDR1 LNHDA, CDR2 SQIVND (reference sequence). V lost 4 bases, J lost 4 bases, and 9 bases lay in between. This CDR3 contains 13 residues. The CDR3 DNA follows: TGTGCCAGTAGTAGGCAGGTGGCAGATACGCAGTATTTT. This gives the protein CASSRQVADTQYF.

The chain combines TRBV9 with TRBJ2-5; 9 nucleotides agree with TRBD2. Germline V gene data show CDR1 as SGDLS and CDR2 as YYNGEE. The CDR3 spans 15 residues. V lost 0 bases, J lost 5 bases, and 5 bases stayed unmatched. CDR3 protein: CASSVGPSGDETQYF. The CDR3 DNA reads as TGTGCCAGCAGCGTAGGCCCTAGCGGGGACGAGACCCAGTACTTC.

The chain combines TRBV5-1 with TRBJ1-2; a possible D gene is TRBD1 (5 bases). The germline V and J ends were trimmed by 4 bases and 6 bases, with 22 bases remaining between them. Germline V lookup: CDR1 SGHRS, CDR2 YFSETQ. This CDR3 is built from 16 residues. The CDR3 here is CASSRIGTGLGDGYTF. Here the CDR3 DNA reads TGCGCCAGCAGCCGAATAGGGACGGGACTCGGGGATGGCTACACCTTC.

The chain is built from TRBV9 and TRBJ2-5, with 11 positions matching TRBD1. The CDR3 is made up of 15 amino acids. Germline V gene data show CDR1 as SGDLS and CDR2 as YYNGEE. J gave up 5 bases and V 2 bases, and 5 bases lay outside the gene matches. The CDR3 DNA reads TGTGCCAGCAGCGTTGGGACAGGGGGGGTGGAGACCCAGTACTTC. It codes for CASSVGTGGVETQYF.

The V and J genes are TRBV7-9 and TRBJ1-5, with 8 bases fitting TRBD1. The V segment lost 5 bases and the J segment 1 base; nucleotides outside the gene matches: 4. CDR1 is SEHNR, CDR2 FQNEAQ, per germline (reference sequence). This CDR3 region has 15 residues. The CDR3 DNA reads TGTGCCAGCAGCCGACAGGGGATGAGCAATCAGCCCCAGCATTTT. Translating it yields CASSRQGMSNQPQHF.

The chain links TRBV5-4 to TRBJ1-1; tentative D call: TRBD1 (5 bases). Germline values: CDR1 SGHNT, CDR2 YYREEE (reference sequence). The CDR3 totals 13 residues. Trimming removed 7 bases at V and 5 bases at J, with 15 bases between. CDR3 in DNA: TGTGCCAGCTCAGCGCGGGAGGGGACTGAAGCTTTCTTT. This sequence encodes CASSAREGTEAFF.

The chain uses TRBV12-5 and TRBJ1-5; 7 nucleotides align to TRBD1. Per germline, CDR1 LGHNT and CDR2 FRNRAP. Trimming took 4 bases from V and 11 from J; bases not matched to a gene: 14. The CDR3 length is 15 residues. CDR3 in amino acids: CASGSTGTAEAAQHF. The CDR3 DNA is TGTGCTAGTGGTTCAACCGGGACAGCGGAGGCAGCCCAGCATTTT.